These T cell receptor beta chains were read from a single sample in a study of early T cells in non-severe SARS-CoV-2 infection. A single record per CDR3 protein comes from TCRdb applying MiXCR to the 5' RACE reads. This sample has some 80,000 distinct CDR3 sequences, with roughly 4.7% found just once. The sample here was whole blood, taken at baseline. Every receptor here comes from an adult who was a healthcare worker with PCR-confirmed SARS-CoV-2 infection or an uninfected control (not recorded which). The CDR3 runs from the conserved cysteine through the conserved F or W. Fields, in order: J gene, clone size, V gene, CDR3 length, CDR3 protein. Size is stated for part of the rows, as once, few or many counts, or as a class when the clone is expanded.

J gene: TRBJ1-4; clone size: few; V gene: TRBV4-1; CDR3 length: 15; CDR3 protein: CASNPRQATNEKLFF
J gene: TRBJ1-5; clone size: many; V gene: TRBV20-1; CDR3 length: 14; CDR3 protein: CSAPDRQLGQPQHF
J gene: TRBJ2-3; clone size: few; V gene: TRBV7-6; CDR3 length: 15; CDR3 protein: CASSLGAGFADTQYF
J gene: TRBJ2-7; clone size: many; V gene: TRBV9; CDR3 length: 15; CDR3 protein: CASSATSELIYEQYF
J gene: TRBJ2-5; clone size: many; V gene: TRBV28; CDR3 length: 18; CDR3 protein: CASSPFGLAGGYQETQYF
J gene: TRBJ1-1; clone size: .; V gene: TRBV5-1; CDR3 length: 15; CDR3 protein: CASSQDGQGGTEAFF
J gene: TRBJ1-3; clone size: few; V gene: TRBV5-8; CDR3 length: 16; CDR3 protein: CASSSTLTGGVSTIYF
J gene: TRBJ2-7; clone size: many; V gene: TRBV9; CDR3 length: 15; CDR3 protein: CASSVDMGATGEQYF
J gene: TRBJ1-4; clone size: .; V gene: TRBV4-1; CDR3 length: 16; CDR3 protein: CASSQEGKGGSEKLFF
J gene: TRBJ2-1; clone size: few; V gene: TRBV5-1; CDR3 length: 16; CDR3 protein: CASSSSTSGSLDEQFF
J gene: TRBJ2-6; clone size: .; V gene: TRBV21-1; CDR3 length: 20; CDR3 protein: CASSNSPPGGTPSGANVLTF
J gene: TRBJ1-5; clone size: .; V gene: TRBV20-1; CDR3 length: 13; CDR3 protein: CSARETEYQPQHF
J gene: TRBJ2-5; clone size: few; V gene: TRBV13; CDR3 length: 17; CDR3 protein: CASSLGGLAGIQETQYF
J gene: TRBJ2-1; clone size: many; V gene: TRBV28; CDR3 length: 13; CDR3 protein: CASRDKGHYEQFF
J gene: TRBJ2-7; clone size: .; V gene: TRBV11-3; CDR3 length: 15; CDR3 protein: CASSSKGTQNYEQYF
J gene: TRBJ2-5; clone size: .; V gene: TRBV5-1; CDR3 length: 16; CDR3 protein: CASSPVGGVGQETQYF
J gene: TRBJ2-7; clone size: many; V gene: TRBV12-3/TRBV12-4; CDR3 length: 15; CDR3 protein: CASSLYSETSYEQYF
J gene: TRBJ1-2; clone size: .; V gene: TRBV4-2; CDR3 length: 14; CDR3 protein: CASSQDHRVRGYTF
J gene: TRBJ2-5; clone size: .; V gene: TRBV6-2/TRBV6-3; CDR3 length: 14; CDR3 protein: CASSYSGTRETQYF
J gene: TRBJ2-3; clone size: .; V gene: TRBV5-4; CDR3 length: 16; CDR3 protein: CASSLGTSGTTDTQYF
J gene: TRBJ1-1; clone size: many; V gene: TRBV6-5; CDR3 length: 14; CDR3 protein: CASIFSPRDTEAFF
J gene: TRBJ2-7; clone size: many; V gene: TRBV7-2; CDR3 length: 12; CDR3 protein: CASSRSSYEQYF
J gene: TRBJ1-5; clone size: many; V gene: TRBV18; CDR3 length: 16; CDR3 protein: CASSPPQAQSYQPQHF
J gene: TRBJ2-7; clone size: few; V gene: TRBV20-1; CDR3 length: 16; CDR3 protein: CSAHPGLAGGTYEQYF
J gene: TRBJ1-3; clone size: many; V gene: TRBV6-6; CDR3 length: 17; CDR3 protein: CASSPVGGRPSGNTIYF
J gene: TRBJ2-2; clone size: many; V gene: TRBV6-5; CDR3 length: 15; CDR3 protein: CASSYRESYTGELFF
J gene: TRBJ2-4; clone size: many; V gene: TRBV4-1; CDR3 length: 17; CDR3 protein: CASSSQSGGRTKNIQYF
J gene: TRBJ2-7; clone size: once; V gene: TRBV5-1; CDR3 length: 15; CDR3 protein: CASSLGPGKTYEQYF
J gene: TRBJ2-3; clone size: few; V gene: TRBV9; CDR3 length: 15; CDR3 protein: CASSPRTSVTDTQYF
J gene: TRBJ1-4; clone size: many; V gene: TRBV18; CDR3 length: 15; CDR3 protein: CASSHPGTENEKLFF
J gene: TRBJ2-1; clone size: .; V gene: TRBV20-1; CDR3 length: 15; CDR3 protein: CSALGLQNSYNEQFF
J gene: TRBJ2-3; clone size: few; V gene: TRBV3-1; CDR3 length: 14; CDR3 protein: CASSPALAGLTQYF
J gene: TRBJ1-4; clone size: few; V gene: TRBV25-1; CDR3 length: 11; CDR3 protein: CASSEGGKLFF
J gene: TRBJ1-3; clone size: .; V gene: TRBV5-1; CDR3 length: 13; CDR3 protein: CASSQYSGNTIYF
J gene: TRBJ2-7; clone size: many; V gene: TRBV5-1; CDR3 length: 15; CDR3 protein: CASSLAGGQLHEQYF
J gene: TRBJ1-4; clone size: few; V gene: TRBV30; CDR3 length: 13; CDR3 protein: CAWRRPANEKLFF
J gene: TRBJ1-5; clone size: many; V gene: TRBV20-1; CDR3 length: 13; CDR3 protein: CSASGQGGQPQHF
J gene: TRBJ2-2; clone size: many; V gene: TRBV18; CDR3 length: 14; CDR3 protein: CASSGRTNTGELFF
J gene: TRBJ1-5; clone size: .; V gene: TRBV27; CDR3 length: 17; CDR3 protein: CASSSGQGARSNQPQHF
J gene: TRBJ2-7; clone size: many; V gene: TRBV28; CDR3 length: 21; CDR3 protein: CASSLSGPRTSGSWGTYEQYF
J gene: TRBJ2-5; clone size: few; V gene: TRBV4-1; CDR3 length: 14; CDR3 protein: CASSPRLAGETQYF
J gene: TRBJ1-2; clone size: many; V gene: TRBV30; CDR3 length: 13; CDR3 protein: CAWSERYPYGYTF
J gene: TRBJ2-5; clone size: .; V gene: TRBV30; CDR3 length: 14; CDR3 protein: CAWSVRNRKETQYF
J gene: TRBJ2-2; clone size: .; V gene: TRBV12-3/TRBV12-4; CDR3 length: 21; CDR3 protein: CASSPGTGRVGIERYTGELFF
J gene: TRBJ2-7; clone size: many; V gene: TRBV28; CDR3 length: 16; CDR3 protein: CASSFRGLEGGYEQYF
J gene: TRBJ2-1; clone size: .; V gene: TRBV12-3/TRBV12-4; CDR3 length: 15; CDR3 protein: CASSRDRGPHNEQFF
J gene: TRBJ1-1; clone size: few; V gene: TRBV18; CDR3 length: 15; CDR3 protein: CASSPRQGVNTEAFF
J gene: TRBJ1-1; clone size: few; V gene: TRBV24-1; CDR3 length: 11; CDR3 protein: CATIQGTEAFF
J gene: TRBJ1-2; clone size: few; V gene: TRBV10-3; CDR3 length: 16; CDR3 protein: CAISGFGTGNNYGYTF
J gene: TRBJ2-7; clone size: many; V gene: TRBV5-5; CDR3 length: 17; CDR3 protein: CASSLTLFRGSAYEQYF
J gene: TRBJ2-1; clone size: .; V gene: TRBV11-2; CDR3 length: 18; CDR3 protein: CASSSGTSGKRTYNEQFF
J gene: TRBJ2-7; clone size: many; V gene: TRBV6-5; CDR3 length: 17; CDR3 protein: CASSPHIRDSRSYEQYF
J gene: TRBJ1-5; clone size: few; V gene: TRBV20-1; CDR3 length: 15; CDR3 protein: CSVPNKQGGNQPQHF
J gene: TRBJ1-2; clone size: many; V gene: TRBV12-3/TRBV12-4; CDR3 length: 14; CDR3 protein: CASSPQGAYYGYTF
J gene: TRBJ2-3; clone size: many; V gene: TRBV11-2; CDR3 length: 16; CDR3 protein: CASSSLTTLYTDTQYF